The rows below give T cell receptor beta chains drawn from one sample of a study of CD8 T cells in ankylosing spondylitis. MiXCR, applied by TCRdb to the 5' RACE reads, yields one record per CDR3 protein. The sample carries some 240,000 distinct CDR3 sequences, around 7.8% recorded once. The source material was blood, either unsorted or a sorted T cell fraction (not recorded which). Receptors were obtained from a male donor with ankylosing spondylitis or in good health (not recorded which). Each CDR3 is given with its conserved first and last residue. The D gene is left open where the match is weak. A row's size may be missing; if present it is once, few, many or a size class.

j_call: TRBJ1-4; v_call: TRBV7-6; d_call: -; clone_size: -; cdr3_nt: TGTGCCAGCAGCCCTGCCCTGCGAGAAAAACTGTTTTTT; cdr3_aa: CASSPALREKLFF
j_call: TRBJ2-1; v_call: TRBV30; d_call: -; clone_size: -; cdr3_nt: TGTGCCTGGAGTGTACTCGGCAGCAATAAGAACAATGAGCAGTTCTTC; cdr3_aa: CAWSVLGSNKNNEQFF
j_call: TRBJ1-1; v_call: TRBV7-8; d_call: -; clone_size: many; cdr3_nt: TGTGCCAGCAGCTTAAGGGGCCAGAACACTGAAGCTTTCTTT; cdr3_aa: CASSLRGQNTEAFF
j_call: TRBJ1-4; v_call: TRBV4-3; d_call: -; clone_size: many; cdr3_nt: TGCGCCAGCAGCCCGGTAGCAACTAATGAAAAACTGTTTTTT; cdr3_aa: CASSPVATNEKLFF
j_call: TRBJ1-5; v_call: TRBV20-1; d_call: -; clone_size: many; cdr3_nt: TGCAGTGCTAAAGTGGGCGGGCCCAATCAGCCCCAGCATTTT; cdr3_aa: CSAKVGGPNQPQHF
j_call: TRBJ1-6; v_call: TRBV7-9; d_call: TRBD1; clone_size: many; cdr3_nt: TGTGCCAGCAGCGCAACCGGGACAGGATATAATTCACCCCTCCACTTT; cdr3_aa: CASSATGTGYNSPLHF
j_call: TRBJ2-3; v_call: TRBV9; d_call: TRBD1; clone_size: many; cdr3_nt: TGTGCCAGCAGCGGAGGACCACAGGGGCTTAGCACAGATACGCAGTATTTT; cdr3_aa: CASSGGPQGLSTDTQYF
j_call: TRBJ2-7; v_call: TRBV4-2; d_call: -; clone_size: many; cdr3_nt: TGTGCCAGCAACCGGGAGAAAGGCGAGCAGTACTTC; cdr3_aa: CASNREKGEQYF
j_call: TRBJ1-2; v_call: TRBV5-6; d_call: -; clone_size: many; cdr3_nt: TGTGCCAGCAGCTTGGACAGCTCGTCTAACTATGGCTACACCTTC; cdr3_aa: CASSLDSSSNYGYTF
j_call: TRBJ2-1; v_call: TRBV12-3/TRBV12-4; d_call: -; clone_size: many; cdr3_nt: TGTGCCAGCAGTGTACCCGGGACATTTAATTCGAATGAGCAGTTCTTC; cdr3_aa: CASSVPGTFNSNEQFF
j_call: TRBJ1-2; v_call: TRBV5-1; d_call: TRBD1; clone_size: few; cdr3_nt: TGCGCCAGCAGCTTGATGGGACAGACCTACTCCACCTTC; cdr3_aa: CASSLMGQTYSTF
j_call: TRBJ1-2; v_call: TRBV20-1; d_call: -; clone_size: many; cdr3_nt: TGCAGTGCTAGAGATTTAGTCCGCGCTAACTATGGCTACACCTTC; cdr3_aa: CSARDLVRANYGYTF
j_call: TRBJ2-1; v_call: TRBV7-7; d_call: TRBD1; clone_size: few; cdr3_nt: TGTGCTAGCAGCCCGCGGACAGGGGGTAATGAGCAGTTCTTC; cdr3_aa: CASSPRTGGNEQFF
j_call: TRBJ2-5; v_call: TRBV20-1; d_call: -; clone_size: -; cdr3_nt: TGCAGTGCTAGGGCTGATTTCGTCGAGACCCAGTACTTC; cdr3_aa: CSARADFVETQYF
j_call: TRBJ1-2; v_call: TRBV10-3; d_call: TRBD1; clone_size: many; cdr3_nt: TGTGCCATCAGTGGATCCAGCCTCTCAGGGGGGTTGGATGGCTACACCTTC; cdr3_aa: CAISGSSLSGGLDGYTF
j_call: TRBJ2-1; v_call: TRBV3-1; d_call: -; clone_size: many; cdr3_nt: TGTGCCAGCAGCCTTAACAGGGTGTCCTACAATGAGCAGTTCTTC; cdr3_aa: CASSLNRVSYNEQFF